This passage covers 2 T cell receptor beta chains from one sample sequenced in a study of beta chain features in type 1 diabetes. Of the isolated RNA, all was reverse transcribed, and so the sequenced material was expressed TCRB transcripts. TCRdb's copy holds only in-frame clones and misses some; the assay was immunoSEQ multiplex PCR. The repertoire holds 850,000 to 900,000 clones, with under 20% as singletons. Specimen: naive CD4+ T cells from blood. These receptor sequences come from a woman under 30 in good health.

The rearrangement joins TRBV6-6 to TRBJ2-2; D gene unclear. The CDR3 is 13 residues long. V lost 8 bases and J 2 bases, leaving 9 bases between the germline ends. Germline loops: CDR1 MNHNY, CDR2 SVGAGI (reference sequence). CDR3 sequence (DNA): TGTGCCAGCGGTAGTGATAACACCGGGGAGCTGTTTTTT. Translating gives CASGSDNTGELFF.

This clone was found once. The chain employs TRBV9 and TRBJ1-4; D uncertain. The CDR3 runs 15 residues. V shed 0 bases and J shed 7 bases, with 13 bases lying between them. Germline assignment: CDR1 SGDLS and CDR2 YYNGEE. The CDR3 DNA is TGTGCCAGCAGCGTAGGTCCATCAGGAGGTGAAAAACTGTTTTTT. Residues: CASSVGPSGGEKLFF.